This note documents a single T cell receptor (beta chain) sequence. Its antigen is currently not known. Base qualities are not recorded, but no much larger clone differs from it by a single base. From each donor, a single peripheral blood sample of approximately 110 mL on average was drawn into heparinised tubes. A BD FACSAria II was used to sort naive, central memory, regulatory and stem cell-like memory CD4+ T cells with a panel that included CD45RO, CCR7, CD25, CD127, CD95 and CD27. A purity above 95% was achieved for all sorted populations. Right away, PBMCs were isolated by Lymphoprep density gradient centrifugation and were stained directly, with no culture step. To minimize batch effects, samples were stained and sorted in pairs, one healthy donor with one patient per experiment. The data originate from a study of beta chain features in type 1 diabetes (dated by TCRdb to the late 2010s). About the full investigation: No differences in mean age, gender distribution, total cell number or subset yield were found between patients and healthy donors. In the study, recently diagnosed type 1 diabetes patients and matched healthy donors were compared on the TCRB repertoires of their sorted circulating CD4+ T cell subsets. Across all samples, almost 110 million sorted cells were examined, and cell number per subset correlated strongly with RNA yield. Regulatory and stem cell-like memory subsets were isolated from only 8 patients and roughly eight healthy donors, whereas naive and central memory subsets came from all 30 or so donors.

The entire isolated RNA was reverse transcribed using the High Capacity cDNA Reverse Transcription Kit, and thus expressed TCRB transcripts were sequenced. Deep immunoSEQ sequencing was performed on naive, central memory and regulatory T cell samples, with an average of roughly 3.3 million total reads per sample. Sorted cells were lysed in RLT buffer and RNA was extracted with DNase-treated RNeasy Micro or Mini kits, depending on cell number. Each cell subset was processed on its own to prevent cross-contamination, while patient and healthy donor samples were processed together. TCRB sequences were amplified from cDNA with the immunoSEQ multiplex PCR, producing 87-bp fragments spanning the CDR3 region. Sequencing of the amplicons was done on the Illumina HiSeq platform. The original methods were these. PCR bias was computationally corrected using synthetic template baselines, reads within Hamming distance 2 were collapsed, and singletons that could not be merged were discarded. Reads were aligned against IMGT to assign V, D and J genes, CDR3 length and insertions or deletions at six rearrangement sites. Clonotype counts were normalized to sorted cell number within each subset before computing true diversity and Gini coefficients with the tcR R package. The overlap coefficient, calculated on TCRB nucleotide sequences, was used to measure repertoire sharing. Entries here come from immuneACCESS through TCRdb and include only in-frame sequences with V and J called. Some clones fail to appear in such tables; in the studies checked, an unresolved V gene covers under half of the shortfall, and the cause of the remainder is unknown. Clone size and the V and J calls come from that table; the DNA yielded D and trimming. A total of around 160,000 clones appear in this sample, under 60% of them only once. The ten most abundant clones make up roughly 0.43% of the sample.

For CDR1 and CDR2, the germline V gene (reference sequence) lists SEHNR and FQNEAQ. V is clipped by 1 base and J by 0 bases, and the sequence between their germline boundaries is 12 bases long. The CDR3 holds 16 amino acids from the cysteine to the phenylalanine. The read is trimmed to its CDR3 DNA, 48 bases read in frame from base 1. General study outcomes and caveats: The naive, central memory and regulatory TCRB repertoires appeared to resemble one another more closely among patients than among healthy donors. Shorter templates might have been favored by PCR, but patient and control samples were amplified and corrected together, so both groups would have been affected equally by any skew. Only small numbers of individuals were included in the HLA sub-analyses, which left unresolved whether HLA type had any influence on TCRB rearrangement. A moderate but significant shortening of TCRB CDR3 length was observed in type 1 diabetes patients in all four CD4+ subsets. At VDJ recombination sites, type 1 diabetes patients had fewer insertions and more deleted nucleotides, which implies abnormalities in thymic rearrangement. Because cDNA was sequenced instead of genomic DNA, activated cells with high expression could be over-represented, although the groups did not differ in activation or CD3 levels.

The TCR originated in a man between 18 and 29 years old in good health. The receptor chain draws on TRBV7-9 and TRBJ1-1; no D segment can be confidently identified. The sequenced sample consisted of Tregs from blood. This specimen's cell subset or site label, interpreted: regulatory CD4+ T cells. The DNA sequence follows: TGTGCCAGCAGCTTAGAGTTCGAGACAATGAACACTGAAGCTTTCTTT. This encodes CASSLEFETMNTEAFF.